Following are 14 T cell receptor beta chains from one sample sequenced in a study of T-cell memory formation after mild COVID-19. A single record per CDR3 protein comes from TCRdb applying MiXCR to the 5' RACE reads. The table shows just over 350,000 distinct CDR3 sequences, with approximately 15% occurring only once. Sequenced: PBMCs or a T cell subset sorted from them (not recorded which). The receptor source for this set is a man between 18 and 35 years old who had mild COVID-19 (a few samples of this study predate the infection). Cell type and time point are not known.

This clonotype showed up just once. The chain employs TRBV6-6 and TRBJ2-7; the D is unclear. The CDR3 has 13 residues. The V gene's germline CDR1 is MNHNY and CDR2 SVGAGI (reference sequence). V lost 5 bases and J lost 3, with 11 bases in between. The CDR3 coding sequence is TGTGCCAGCAGTACCCCCAGGAACTACGAGCAGTACGTC. This translates into CASSTPRNYEQYV.

There are a few counts of this clonotype. The chain carries TRBV20-1 and TRBJ1-2, with 8 positions matching TRBD1. V trimming: 1 base; J trimming: 4 bases; junction bases outside the gene matches: 11. Germline assignment: CDR1 DFQATT and CDR2 SNEGSKA (reference sequence). The CDR3 is 16 residues long. For the CDR3, the DNA is TGCAGTGCTAGAGTAAAGTACAGGGGGTCCGGCTATGGCTACACCTTC. Amino acid sequence: CSARVKYRGSGYGYTF.

This clonotype was counted between two and nine times. CDR3 sequence: CSAPNGRGRNTEAFF. CDR3 DNA sequence: TGCAGTGCCCCCAACGGTAGGGGCCGGAACACTGAAGCTTTCTTT. This chain links TRBV20-1 with TRBJ1-1; a weak D match, TRBD1 (5 bases). CDR1 and CDR2 (germline): DFQATT, SNEGSKA (reference sequence). Trimming shortened V by 6 bases and J by 1 base, and 18 bases separated the two germline ends. The CDR3 spans 15 residues.

This clonotype was counted between two and nine times. The chain links TRBV5-1 to TRBJ2-7, with D possibly being TRBD1 (6 bases). Trimming took 4 bases from V and 6 from J, leaving 14 bases between them. The germline V gene has CDR1 SGHRS and CDR2 YFSETQ. The CDR3 runs 13 residues. The CDR3 spells CASSLSGGIEQYV. The DNA for the CDR3 is TGCGCCAGCAGCCTGAGTGGGGGCATCGAGCAGTACGTC.

The rearrangement links TRBV27 to TRBJ1-6, with 7 bases fitting TRBD1. After removal of 4 bases from V and 3 bases from J, the junction contained 9 bases not matched to a gene. Germline V lookup: CDR1 MNHEY, CDR2 SMNVEV (reference sequence). The CDR3 is 17 amino acids. CDR3 in DNA: TGTGCCAGCAGTTATAGAGGGACAGTTGGCTATAATTCACCCCTCCACTTT. It specifies CASSYRGTVGYNSPLHF.

The chain has TRBV20-1 and TRBJ2-3; 7 nucleotides agree with TRBD1. The germline CDR1 and CDR2 sequences are DFQATT and SNEGSKA (reference sequence). The CDR3 is 17 residues long. J gave up 1 base and V 2 bases, and 12 bases lay outside the gene matches. CDR3 in amino acids: CSARSQPNRGGTDTQYF. The CDR3 DNA reads TGCAGTGCTAGATCCCAGCCGAACAGGGGAGGCACAGATACGCAGTATTTT.

The gene calls are TRBV20-1 and TRBJ1-1; D gene ambiguous. Germline V CDR1 and CDR2: DFQATT, SNEGSKA (reference sequence). The CDR3 contains 13 residues. Deletions cut 6 bases from V and 5 bases from J, with 16 bases between. Written as DNA, the CDR3 is TGCAGTGCCAGATCCACTGGTTGGACTGAAGCTTTCTTT. It codes for CSARSTGWTEAFF.

This clonotype has at least ten counts. This chain joins TRBV10-3 and TRBJ1-2, with D tentatively TRBD1 (5 bases). V dropped 8 bases and J dropped 8 bases, with 15 bases sitting between them. Germline V gives CDR1 ENHRY, CDR2 SYGVKD. The CDR3 runs 12 residues. The CDR3 protein is CAIRVGGSGYTF. CDR3 DNA sequence: TGTGCCATCCGCGTTGGGGGAAGCGGCTACACCTTC.

The chain has TRBV5-1 and TRBJ2-5, with 12 bases that match TRBD2. This CDR3 is 17 amino acids long. The junction had 11 bases not matched to a gene; V was cut back by 3 bases and J by 5 bases. CDR1 and CDR2 (germline): SGHRS, YFSETQ. The CDR3 nucleotides are TGCGCCAGCAGCTCTCAGGGGACACTAGCGGGGGGTGAGACCCAGTACTTC. Residues: CASSSQGTLAGGETQYF.

The J gene is TRBJ1-1, the V gene TRBV7-9; tentatively, D is TRBD1 (6 bases). The CDR3 contains 16 residues. Germline-derived CDR1 and CDR2 are SEHNR and FQNEAQ (reference sequence). The V end lost 5 bases, the J end lost 6 bases, and 22 bases lay between the germline ends. The CDR3 protein is CASSLAPSGEAAEAFF. CDR3 bases: TGTGCCAGCAGCCTCGCACCATCAGGGGAGGCCGCTGAAGCTTTCTTT.

CDR3 region: CASSLGGNIQYF. Here the CDR3 DNA reads TGTGCCAGCAGCTTAGGTGGAAACATTCAGTACTTC. The rearrangement uses TRBV7-2 and TRBJ2-4, with unresolved D. There are 12 residues in the CDR3. Germline V gives CDR1 SGHTA, CDR2 FQGNSA. Trimming left V 1 base short and J 6 bases short, with 4 bases between. The full variable domain, with the rest looked up from reference TRBV7-2 and TRBJ2-4, is GAGVSQSPSNKVTEKGKDVELRCDPISGHTALYWYRQSLGQGLEFLIYFQGNSAPDKSGLPSDRFSAERTGGSVSTLTIQRTQQEDSAVYLCASSLGGNIQYFGAGTRLSVL.

This clonotype appeared a few times. The chain recombines TRBV7-6 with TRBJ2-3; D is ambiguous. The CDR3 totals 15 residues. Germline V lookup: CDR1 SGHVS, CDR2 FNYEAQ. With 0 bases removed from V and 0 bases from J, the gap between germline ends came to 7 bases. In DNA form, the CDR3 reads TGTGCCAGCAGCTTAGCCTCAGGTAGCACAGATACGCAGTATTTT. This codes for CASSLASGSTDTQYF.

This clonotype was observed many times. The chain uses TRBV6-5 and TRBJ2-1; the D gene is possibly TRBD1 (7 bases). This CDR3 is built from 14 residues. V was trimmed by 8 bases and J by 0 bases, leaving 11 bases between them. Per germline, CDR1 MNHEY and CDR2 SVGAGI. The CDR3, as DNA: TGTGCCAGCGCGCGGGACAGCTCCTACAATGAGCAGTTCTTC. Its protein is CASARDSSYNEQFF.

This clonotype was detected ten times or more. The gene calls are TRBV6-2 or TRBV6-3 and TRBJ1-6; no clear D gene. V was shortened by 7 bases and J by 7 bases, with 14 bases between the two germline ends. This CDR3 is 14 amino acids long. Germline lookup yields CDR1 MNHEY and CDR2 SVGEGT. Here the CDR3 reads CASKSSRTNSPLHF. The CDR3 bases are TGTGCCAGCAAGTCATCCAGAACCAATTCACCCCTCCACTTT.